Presented here are 24 T cell receptor beta chains from one specimen sequenced in a study of cytomegalovirus exposure and HLA in healthy donors. The PCR ran on 60 Vbeta and 13 Jbeta primers. Generated by immunoSEQ multiplex PCR, the TCRdb table keeps only in-frame clones and is missing some. The table lists under 200,000 clones. The sample was PBMCs. The source is a man under 40 in good health and CMV-seronegative.

The chain has TRBV14 and TRBJ2-7, with 13 bases fitting TRBD2. CDR1 SGHDN and CDR2 FVKESK come from the germline V gene. V lost 2 bases to trimming and J lost 12 bases; unmatched junction nucleotides: 7. This CDR3 has 14 amino acids. In DNA, the CDR3 is TGTGCCAGCAGCCAACTCCCGGGACTAGCGGGGTTGTACTTC. Its translation: CASSQLPGLAGLYF.

The V call is TRBV11-3, the J call TRBJ1-2, with TRBD1 as a possible D gene (5 bases). This CDR3 has 14 residues. V shed 5 bases and J shed 0 bases, with 10 bases lying between them. CDR1 SGHNT and CDR2 YENEEA come from the germline V gene. The DNA of the CDR3 is TGTGCCAGCAGCCTACAGGAAACTAACTATGGCTACACCTTC. Amino acids: CASSLQETNYGYTF.

The rearrangement links TRBV29-1 to TRBJ1-2; D unresolved. Germline loops: CDR1 SQVTM, CDR2 ANQGSEA. There are 13 residues in the CDR3. V was trimmed by 4 bases and J by 0 bases, leaving 9 bases between them. This CDR3 reads CSVGATANYGYTF. CDR3 in DNA: TGCAGCGTTGGGGCAACGGCTAACTATGGCTACACCTTC.

The chain uses TRBV28 and TRBJ2-3; TRBD2 aligns across 8 bases. J lost 3 bases, V lost 2 bases, and 16 bases had no gene match. CDR3 length: 19 residues. Per the germline V gene, CDR1 is MDHEN and CDR2 is SYDVKM. In DNA form, the CDR3 reads TGTGCCAGCAGTTTAGGACTAGCCGGTTCACCCCTCTATACAGATACGCAGTATTTT. Encoded protein: CASSLGLAGSPLYTDTQYF.

Points on this clone: Germline and junction disagree at one end, which may indicate a read error. The chain couples TRBV30 to TRBJ2-7; weak D call: TRBD1 (5 bases). The CDR3 is made up of 13 amino acids. From germline, CDR1 is GTSNPN and CDR2 SVGIG (reference sequence). The CDR3 DNA reads TGTGCCTGGGGCCAGGGTAGCCCCTACGAACAGTACTTC. Protein product: CAWGQGSPYEQYF.

This chain joins TRBV19 and TRBJ2-1, with 8 positions matching TRBD2. CDR3 size: 13 residues. Germline CDR1 reads LNHDA; CDR2 reads SQIVND (reference sequence). The CDR3 loop reads CASRLSGGNEQFF. In nucleotides, the CDR3 is TGTGCAAGTCGTCTCTCGGGGGGGAATGAGCAGTTCTTC.

The chain uses TRBV6-5 and TRBJ1-1; TRBD1 matches at 7 bases. The CDR3 covers 16 residues. Germline CDR1 MNHEY, CDR2 SVGAGI. V trimming: 2 bases; J trimming: 0 bases; junction bases outside the gene matches: 6. The CDR3 protein is CASSYVGQRVNTEAFF. CDR3 nucleotide sequence: TGTGCCAGCAGTTACGTGGGACAGCGCGTGAACACTGAAGCTTTCTTT.

This chain connects TRBV2 to TRBJ2-5, with D tentatively TRBD1 (6 bases). CDR1 SNHLY and CDR2 FYNNEI come from the germline V gene. V was clipped by 5 bases and J by 5 bases, with 15 bases between them. The CDR3 is made up of 14 amino acids. The CDR3 protein is CASSRGRGFETQYF. The CDR3 DNA is TGTGCCAGCAGTCGGGGCAGGGGTTTCGAGACCCAGTACTTC.

This chain uses TRBV30 with TRBJ2-5, with D possibly being TRBD1 (6 bases). This CDR3 comprises 16 residues. The germline V gene encodes CDR1 GTSNPN and CDR2 SVGIG (reference sequence). Trimming cost V 2 bases and J 4 bases, with 20 bases left between them. In DNA, the CDR3 is TGTGCCTGGAGTAAAGGGACAAACGGTGGTAGAGAGACCCAGTACTTC. Protein product: CAWSKGTNGGRETQYF.

This chain links TRBV29-1 with TRBJ2-5; D call uncertain. V was trimmed by 2 bases and J by 2 bases, leaving 9 bases between them. The germline CDR1 and CDR2 sequences are SQVTM and ANQGSEA. This CDR3 spans 13 amino acids. CDR3 protein: CSVETVRQETQYF. The CDR3 DNA sequence: TGCAGCGTTGAAACGGTGAGGCAAGAGACCCAGTACTTC.

V gene TRBV7-8 combines with J gene TRBJ1-2, with unresolved D. V dropped 1 base and J dropped 3 bases, with 9 bases sitting between them. The CDR3 length is 14 residues. In germline, CDR1 is SGHVS, CDR2 FQNEAQ. CDR3 in DNA: TGTGCCAGCAGCTTAGTTGTAACAGACTATGGCTACACCTTC. It translates to CASSLVVTDYGYTF.

V is TRBV7-9 and J is TRBJ2-5; 7 nucleotides match TRBD1. Germline CDR1 reads SEHNR; CDR2 reads FQNEAQ (reference sequence). V dropped 5 bases and J dropped 1; count of bases not matched to a gene: 4. The CDR3 loop spans 14 amino acids. CDR3 in amino acids: CASSVYRGQETQYF. CDR3 nucleotides: TGTGCCAGCAGCGTCTACAGGGGCCAAGAGACCCAGTACTTC. The variable domain in full, completed from reference TRBV7-9 and TRBJ2-5, reads DTGVSQNPRHKITKRGQNVTFRCDPISEHNRLYWYRQTLGQGPEFLTYFQNEAQLEKSRLLSDRFSAERPKGSFSTLEIQRTEQGDSAMYLCASSVYRGQETQYFGPGTRLLVL.

The chain links TRBV19 to TRBJ2-1; D is undetermined. Trimming stripped 6 bases from V and 0 bases from J, with 9 bases between. The CDR3 is 14 amino acids. Per germline, CDR1 LNHDA and CDR2 SQIVND (reference sequence). The CDR3 region has the DNA TGTGCCAGTAGGAGCGAAAGCTCCTACAATGAGCAGTTCTTC. Residues: CASRSESSYNEQFF.

This rearrangement joins TRBV5-1 to TRBJ2-7; D may be TRBD1 (7 bases). The V gene's germline CDR1 is SGHRS and CDR2 YFSETQ. V was cut by 5 bases and J by 3 bases, with 24 bases left in between. The CDR3 consists of 17 residues. For the CDR3, the DNA is TGCGCCAGCAGTAAAACTAGCCCAGGGACAGTAGGCTACGAGCAGTACTTC. Protein product: CASSKTSPGTVGYEQYF.

The chain couples TRBV27 to TRBJ2-3, with 10 bases lining up with TRBD2. There are 17 residues in the CDR3. In germline, CDR1 is MNHEY, CDR2 SMNVEV (reference sequence). The V gene end was trimmed by 6 bases and the J gene end by 0 bases; junction bases not matched to a gene: 9. The CDR3 DNA follows: TGTGCCAGCAGCACGGCCTTAGCGGGGGGTAGCACAGATACGCAGTATTTT. It specifies CASSTALAGGSTDTQYF.

The chain combines TRBV18 with TRBJ2-6; weak D call: TRBD2 (5 bases). CDR3 length: 18 amino acids. Per germline, CDR1 KGHSH and CDR2 LQKENI. Trimming cost V 6 bases and J 0 bases, with 18 bases left between them. In nucleotides, the CDR3 is TGTGCCAGCTCGCCGCAGGACCTAGCCTTCTCTGGGGCCAACGTCCTGACTTTC. It yields the protein CASSPQDLAFSGANVLTF.

The CDR3 loop reads CASSQDWGQDHYGYTF. The CDR3 coding sequence is TGCGCCAGCAGCCAAGATTGGGGACAGGATCACTATGGCTACACCTTC. The V call is TRBV4-1, the J call TRBJ1-2; 8 nucleotides match TRBD1. V dropped 0 bases and J dropped 3; count of bases not matched to a gene: 6. Per the germline V gene, CDR1 is MGHRA and CDR2 is YSYEKL. The CDR3 contains 16 residues.

The chain recombines TRBV5-1 with TRBJ2-1, with TRBD2 matching 7 bases. Per the germline V gene, CDR1 is SGHRS and CDR2 is YFSETQ. Trimming cost V 0 bases and J 8 bases; bases outside gene matches: 2. This CDR3 spans 13 amino acids. CDR3 sequence: CASSLVLADEQFF. CDR3 bases: TGCGCCAGCAGCTTGGTCCTAGCGGATGAGCAGTTCTTC.

The genes are TRBV6-1 and TRBJ1-1; maybe TRBD1 (6 bases). The CDR3 extends over 15 amino acids. CDR1 is MNHNS and CDR2 is SASEGT in the germline V gene. The ends were cut back, 5 bases at V and 0 bases at J, with 13 bases in the middle. CDR3 loop: CASSFRDTVNTEAFF. The CDR3 nucleotides read TGTGCCAGCAGTTTCCGGGACACCGTGAACACTGAAGCTTTCTTT.

This rearrangement joins TRBV11-3 to TRBJ1-1; D might be TRBD1 (6 bases). The CDR3 has 14 residues. Germline CDR1 and CDR2: SGHNT and YENEEA. The ends were cut back, 5 bases at V and 4 bases at J, with 14 bases in the middle. The CDR3 bases are TGTGCCAGCAGCGCCTCGGGGGGCGTCACTGAAGCTTTCTTT. It is translated as CASSASGGVTEAFF.

A note on this clone: The germline gene is not matched at one end of the junction; a read error may be the cause. The rearrangement uses TRBV6-6 and TRBJ1-3; D is undetermined. Germline V gene lookup returns CDR1 MNHNY and CDR2 SVGAGI (reference sequence). The CDR3 sequence is 14 residues long. CDR3 loop: CASTYGNSGNTIYF. In DNA form, the CDR3 reads TGTGCCAGCACTTACGGCAACTCTGGAAACACCATATATTTT.

The chain employs TRBV5-1 and TRBJ1-1, with TRBD1 identical over 10 bases. Trimming removed 3 bases from V and 6 bases from J; junction bases left unmatched: 8. CDR3 size: 15 residues. CDR1 and CDR2 (germline): SGHRS, YFSETQ. DNA of the CDR3: TGCGCCAGCAGCTGGGAAGGACAGGGGGAATCTGAAGCTTTCTTT. It is translated as CASSWEGQGESEAFF.

This chain uses TRBV9 with TRBJ2-7, with 8 bases matching TRBD1. J gave up 7 bases and V 3 bases, and 9 bases lay outside the gene matches. This CDR3 comprises 14 residues. CDR1 SGDLS and CDR2 YYNGEE come from the germline V gene. CDR3 nucleotide sequence: TGTGCCAGCAGCGCCGGGACAGGTGGTTTAGAGCAGTACTTC. It codes for CASSAGTGGLEQYF. The full variable domain, completed using reference TRBV9 and TRBJ2-7, is DSGVTQTPKHLITATGQRVTLRCSPRSGDLSVYWYQQSLDQGLQFLIQYYNGEERAKGNILERFSAQQFPDLHSELNLSSLELGDSALYFCASSAGTGGLEQYFGPGTRLTVT.

The chain uses TRBV10-3 and TRBJ1-1, with D unclear. With 0 bases removed from V and 4 bases from J, the gap between germline ends came to 18 bases. CDR3 length: 17 amino acids. Germline V gives CDR1 ENHRY, CDR2 SYGVKD. The CDR3 coding sequence is TGTGCCATCAGTGAGTCAGAGGGCAGCAAAACACGCACTGAAGCTTTCTTT. Encoded protein: CAISESEGSKTRTEAFF.